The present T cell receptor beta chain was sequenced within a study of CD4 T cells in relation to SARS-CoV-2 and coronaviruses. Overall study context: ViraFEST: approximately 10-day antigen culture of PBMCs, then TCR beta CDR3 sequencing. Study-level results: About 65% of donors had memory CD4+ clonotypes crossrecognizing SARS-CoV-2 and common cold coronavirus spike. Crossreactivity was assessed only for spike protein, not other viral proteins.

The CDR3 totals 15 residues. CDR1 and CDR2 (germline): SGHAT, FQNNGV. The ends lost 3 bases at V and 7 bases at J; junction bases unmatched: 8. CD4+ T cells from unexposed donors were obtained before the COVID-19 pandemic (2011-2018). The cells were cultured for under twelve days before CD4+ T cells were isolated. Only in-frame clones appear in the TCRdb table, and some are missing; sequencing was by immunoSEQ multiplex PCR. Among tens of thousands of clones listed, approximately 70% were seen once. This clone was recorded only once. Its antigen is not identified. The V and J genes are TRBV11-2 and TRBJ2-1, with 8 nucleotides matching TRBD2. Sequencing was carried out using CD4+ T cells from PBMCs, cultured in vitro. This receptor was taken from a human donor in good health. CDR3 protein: CASSFSAGGGNEQFF. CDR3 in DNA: TGTGCCAGCAGCTTTTCGGCGGGAGGCGGGAATGAGCAGTTCTTC. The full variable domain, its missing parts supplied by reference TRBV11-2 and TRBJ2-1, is EAGVAQSPRYKIIEKRQSVAFWCNPISGHATLYWYQQILGQGPKLLIQFQNNGVVDDSQLPKDRFSAERLKGVDSTLKIQPAKLEDSAVYLCASSFSAGGGNEQFFGPGTRLTVL.